These 10 T cell receptor beta chains came from one sample sequenced in a study of CD8+ T cells in alopecia areata. cDNA prepared by RNA extraction and subsequent reverse transcription served as the template for sequencing. Sequenced by immunoSEQ multiplex PCR; TCRdb stores in-frame clones only, minus some. Among 190,000 or so clones, 58% were seen once, and the ten largest hold around 13%. The treatment: oral pan-JAK inhibitor, 5-10 mg twice daily. The sequencing used CD8+ T cells sorted from blood, collected at week 24, from a patient treated with tofacitinib. Receptors were obtained from a human donor with alopecia areata.

The V and J genes are TRBV10-3 and TRBJ2-1, with 8 bases that match TRBD1. V shed 7 bases and J 7 bases; nucleotides not matched to a gene: 6. CDR1 is ENHRY, CDR2 SYGVKD, per germline. The CDR3 has 13 residues. The CDR3 spells CAITPGQGNEQFF. The CDR3 DNA reads as TGTGCCATCACCCCCGGACAGGGAAATGAGCAGTTCTTC.

CDR3 sequence reads: CASSSIGGHEQYF. CDR3 DNA sequence: TGTGCCAGCAGCTCCATCGGGGGGCACGAGCAGTACTTC. The chain employs TRBV27 and TRBJ2-7, with D possibly being TRBD2 (7 bases). V was pared by 6 bases and J by 5 bases, with 14 bases between. The V gene's germline CDR1 is MNHEY and CDR2 SMNVEV (reference sequence). The CDR3 is 13 residues long.

The rearrangement joins TRBV27 to TRBJ1-4, with 9 bases aligning to TRBD1. This CDR3 is 14 amino acids long. Germline loops: CDR1 MNHEY, CDR2 SMNVEV (reference sequence). J gave up 5 bases and V 5 bases, and 3 bases lay outside the gene matches. CDR3 bases: TGTGCCAGCAGTCCGGGGACAGGGAATGAAAAACTGTTTTTT. The encoded protein is CASSPGTGNEKLFF.

CDR3 in amino acids: CASIPGTSYNEQFF. In DNA form, the CDR3 reads TGTGCCAGCATCCCGGGTACCTCCTACAATGAGCAGTTCTTC. The rearrangement links TRBV25-1 to TRBJ2-1, with D unresolved. Germline lookup yields CDR1 MGHDK and CDR2 SYGVNS. V lost 7 bases to trimming and J lost 0 bases, with 10 bases between them. This CDR3 comprises 14 residues.

This chain uses TRBV27 with TRBJ1-2, with 11 bases that match TRBD1. CDR3 length: 15 residues. In germline, CDR1 is MNHEY, CDR2 SMNVEV (reference sequence). V lost 6 bases and J lost 7; bases outside the gene matches: 10. CDR3 in amino acids: CASSPGVGTGGGYTF. The CDR3 DNA follows: TGTGCCAGCAGCCCCGGCGTCGGGACAGGGGGTGGCTACACCTTC.

The chain recombines TRBV5-1 with TRBJ2-7; D possibly corresponds to TRBD2 (5 bases). Germline-derived CDR1 and CDR2 are SGHRS and YFSETQ. V was clipped by 1 base and J by 4 bases, with 15 bases between them. The CDR3 has 15 residues. The CDR3 bases are TGCGCCAGCAGCTTGTCCGAGGGTAGGTCGTACGAGCAGTACTTC. Translating gives CASSLSEGRSYEQYF.

J is TRBJ1-3 and V is TRBV29-1; D is perhaps TRBD1 (6 bases). The CDR3 has 16 residues. Looked up from germline, CDR1 is SQVTM and CDR2 is ANQGSEA. Trimming stripped 2 bases from V and 1 base from J, with 15 bases between. The CDR3 spells CSVELGQQGSGNTIYF. For the CDR3, the DNA is TGCAGCGTTGAACTTGGGCAACAGGGTTCTGGAAACACCATATATTTT.

This clone was detected a few times. The rearrangement joins TRBV29-1 to TRBJ1-2; TRBD1 matches at 9 bases. The CDR3 is 14 amino acids. The junction had 9 bases not matched to a gene; V was cut back by 4 bases and J by 6 bases. Germline lookup yields CDR1 SQVTM and CDR2 ANQGSEA. CDR3 in DNA: TGCAGCGTTGTCGCTGACAGGGGGATAGATGGCTACACCTTC. Amino acids: CSVVADRGIDGYTF.

The chain combines TRBV11-2 with TRBJ2-1; D might be TRBD1 (6 bases). Deletions cut 7 bases from V and 5 bases from J, with 21 bases between. The germline V gene has CDR1 SGHAT and CDR2 FQNNGV. This CDR3 has 16 amino acids. Here the CDR3 reads CASNLNRVLRHNEQFF. The CDR3 DNA is TGTGCCAGCAACCTAAACAGGGTACTACGCCACAATGAGCAGTTCTTC.

The rearrangement uses TRBV15 and TRBJ1-2; the D is unclear. The CDR3 totals 16 residues. With 1 base removed from V and 8 bases from J, the gap between germline ends came to 20 bases. Germline V gene lookup returns CDR1 LNHNV and CDR2 YYDKDF (reference sequence). The CDR3 sequence: CATSRGPTGRTGGYTF. CDR3 DNA: TGTGCCACCAGCAGAGGTCCCACGGGCAGGACGGGGGGCTACACCTTC.